This T cell receptor beta chain appears in the sequencing data of a study of control samples from healthy donors and cancer patients. The CDR3 spans 16 residues. The V and J ends lost 4 bases and 0 bases, in that order; junction bases with no gene match: 7. CDR1 SGHRS and CDR2 YFSETQ come from the germline V gene. Generated by immunoSEQ multiplex PCR, the TCRdb table keeps only in-frame clones and is missing some. This sample has 140,000 to 150,000 clones; 75% to 90% occur once, and the top ten carry roughly 5%. The clonotype originates from a man aged 25-45 years in good health. V gene TRBV5-1 combines with J gene TRBJ1-2; 9 bases map to TRBD1. Material for sequencing was blood. CDR3 nucleotide sequence: TGCGCCAGCAGCCCTACCGGGACAGGGACTAACTATGGCTACACCTTC. Its translation: CASSPTGTGTNYGYTF.